A single TCR beta chain is shown here with its context. This sample was taken from a study of cytomegalovirus exposure and HLA in healthy donors. Germline assignment: CDR1 KGHSH and CDR2 LQKENI. This CDR3 region has 15 residues. Germline trimming cut 6 bases from V and 2 bases from J; bases unmatched to any gene: 2. The PCR employed 60 Vbeta primers together with 13 Jbeta primers. Only in-frame clones appear in the TCRdb table, and some are missing; sequencing was by immunoSEQ multiplex PCR. The sample has about 200,000 clones, approximately 85% seen once; the top ten hold over 2%. The V gene is TRBV18, the J gene TRBJ2-1, with TRBD2 matching 12 bases. The sample taken for sequencing was PBMCs. The TCR sequence derives from a woman between 50 and 59 years old in good health and CMV-seronegative. This CDR3 reads CASSRTSGAYNEQFF. The CDR3 DNA is TGTGCCAGCTCTCGGACTAGCGGGGCCTACAATGAGCAGTTCTTC.